What follows is one TCR beta chain and its context. The data belong to a study of T-cell reconstitution after alpha-beta-depleted transplantation in children. V was cut by 5 bases and J by 0 bases, with 10 bases left in between. This CDR3 is built from 14 residues. Germline V gene sequence: CDR1 MDHEN, CDR2 SYDVKM. Molecular barcoding with unique molecular identifiers was used for the TCRbeta library. TCRdb ran MiXCR on the PCR reads and lists one entry per CDR3 protein. Counted here are more than 550,000 distinct CDR3 sequences, roughly 10% occurring once; the ten biggest clones make up about 4%. Here the sequenced sample was PBMCs from the stem cell graft donor, taken from the stem cell graft. This clonotype originated in a human donor who donated a stem cell graft to a child with acute myeloid leukemia. The chain combines TRBV28 with TRBJ1-1; tentatively, D is TRBD1 (6 bases). The CDR3 sequence is CASSAGQLNTEAFF. The CDR3 bases are TGTGCCAGCAGTGCTGGACAGCTGAACACTGAAGCTTTCTTT. The whole variable domain, filled in from reference TRBV28 and TRBJ1-1, reads DVKVTQSSRYLVKRTGEKVFLECVQDMDHENMFWYRQDPGLGLRLIYFSYDVKMKEKGDIPEGYSVSREKKERFSLILESASTNQTSMYLCASSAGQLNTEAFFGQGTRLTVV.